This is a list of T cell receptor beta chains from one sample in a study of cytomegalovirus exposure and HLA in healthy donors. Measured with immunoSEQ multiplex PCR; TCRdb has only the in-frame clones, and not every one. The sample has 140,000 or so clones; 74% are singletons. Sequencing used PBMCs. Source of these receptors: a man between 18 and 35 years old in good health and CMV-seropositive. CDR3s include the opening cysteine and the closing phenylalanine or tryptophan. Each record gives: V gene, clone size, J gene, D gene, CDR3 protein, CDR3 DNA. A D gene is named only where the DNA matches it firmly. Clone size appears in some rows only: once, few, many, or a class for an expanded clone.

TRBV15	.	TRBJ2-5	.	CATSSRRNPGETQYF	TGTGCCACCAGCTCCCGTCGAAACCCCGGGGAGACCCAGTACTTC
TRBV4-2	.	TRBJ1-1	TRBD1	CASSLYQQGASPEAFF	TGTGCCAGCAGCCTATACCAACAGGGGGCAAGTCCTGAAGCTTTCTTT
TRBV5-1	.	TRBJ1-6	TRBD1	CASSIDRDDSPLHF	TGCGCCAGCAGCATAGACAGGGACGATTCACCCCTCCACTTT
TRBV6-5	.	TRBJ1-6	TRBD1	CASSKGQGTSPLHF	TGTGCCAGCAGTAAGGGACAGGGGACTTCACCCCTCCACTTT
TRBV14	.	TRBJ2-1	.	CASSQPSWRGQTREQFF	TGTGCCAGCAGCCAACCCTCCTGGCGAGGGCAAACCAGGGAGCAGTTCTTC
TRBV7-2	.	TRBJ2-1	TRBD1	CASSLDRTGGLDEQFF	TGTGCCAGCAGCTTAGATCGGACAGGGGGGTTAGATGAGCAGTTCTTC
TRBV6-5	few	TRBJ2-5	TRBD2	CASSSRVTRGAQYF	TGTGCCAGCAGTAGCAGGGTTACTCGGGGGGCCCAGTACTTC
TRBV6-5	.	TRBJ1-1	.	CASSYSRRNTEAFF	TGTGCCAGCAGTTACTCGAGAAGGAACACTGAAGCTTTCTTT
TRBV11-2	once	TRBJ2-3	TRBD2	CASSVLGGAVDTQYF	TGTGCCAGCAGCGTTCTCGGGGGGGCCGTAGATACGCAGTATTTT
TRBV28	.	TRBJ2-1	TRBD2	CASSSGGRRYNEQFF	TGTGCCAGCAGCAGTGGCGGGAGGAGATACAATGAGCAGTTCTTC
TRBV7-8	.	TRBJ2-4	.	CASSLAEARRVKNIQYF	TGTGCCAGCAGCTTGGCTGAGGCCAGGCGGGTCAAAAACATTCAGTACTTC
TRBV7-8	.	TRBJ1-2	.	CASSRGLQGIYGYTF	TGTGCCAGCAGCCGAGGTCTACAGGGCATCTATGGCTACACCTTC
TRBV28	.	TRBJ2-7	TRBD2	CASRSLGTSGYEQYF	TGTGCCAGCAGGTCACTCGGGACTAGCGGATACGAGCAGTACTTC
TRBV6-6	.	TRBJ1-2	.	CASSQEYGYTF	TGTGCCAGCAGTCAGGAATATGGCTACACCTTC
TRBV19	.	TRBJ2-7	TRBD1	CASSARDRAYEQYF	TGTGCCAGTAGTGCCCGGGACAGGGCCTACGAGCAGTACTTC
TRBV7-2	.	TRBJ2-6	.	CASSEGPMRSGANVLTF	TGTGCCAGCAGCGAGGGCCCCATGCGCTCTGGGGCCAACGTCCTGACTTTC
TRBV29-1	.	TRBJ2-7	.	CSVEVQNPYEQYF	TGCAGCGTTGAAGTCCAGAATCCCTACGAGCAGTACTTC
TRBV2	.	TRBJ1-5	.	CASAREDQPQHF	TGTGCCAGCGCCAGGGAGGATCAGCCCCAGCATTTT
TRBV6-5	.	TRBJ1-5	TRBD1	CASRLDRGRQPQHF	TGTGCCAGCAGACTTGACAGGGGCAGGCAGCCCCAGCATTTT
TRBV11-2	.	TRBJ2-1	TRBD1	CASSLVGGHEQFF	TGTGCCAGCAGCTTAGTAGGGGGCCATGAGCAGTTCTTC
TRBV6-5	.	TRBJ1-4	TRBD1	CASSRLTGDEKLFF	TGTGCCAGCAGCCGCTTGACAGGGGATGAAAAACTGTTTTTT
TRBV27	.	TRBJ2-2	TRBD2	CASSLRGISTGELFF	TGTGCCAGCAGTTTGCGGGGGATTAGTACCGGGGAGCTGTTTTTT
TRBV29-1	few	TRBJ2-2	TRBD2	CSARTGGTGELFF	TGCAGCGCCAGGACGGGGGGGACCGGGGAGCTGTTTTTT
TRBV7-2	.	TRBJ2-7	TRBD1	CASSLGDRGPYEQYF	TGTGCCAGCAGCTTAGGGGACAGGGGCCCCTACGAGCAGTACTTC